This paragraph reports one T cell receptor beta chain. This sample is part of a study of cytomegalovirus exposure and HLA in healthy donors. This CDR3 has 13 residues. Germline V CDR1 and CDR2: GTSNPN, SVGIG (reference sequence). V was pared by 4 bases and J by 5 bases, with 14 bases between. PCR primers comprised 60 Vbeta and 13 Jbeta primers. Measured with immunoSEQ multiplex PCR; TCRdb has only the in-frame clones, and not every one. The table lists approximately 170,000 clones, approximately 81% of them singletons, with approximately 2.3% in the top ten. The chain has TRBV30 and TRBJ1-1, with D possibly being TRBD1 (6 bases). Material for sequencing was PBMCs. The clonotype comes from a male donor in good health and CMV-seronegative. The DNA for the CDR3 is TGTGCCTGGATAACTGGGGGCTGGACTGAAGCTTTCTTT. This gives the protein CAWITGGWTEAFF. Combining the CDR3 with reference TRBV30 and TRBJ1-1 gives the whole variable domain SQTIHQWPATLVQPVGSPLSLECTVEGTSNPNLYWYRQAAGRGLQLLFYSVGIGQISSEVPQNLSASRPQDRQFILSSKKLLLSDSGFYLCAWITGGWTEAFFGQGTRLTVV.